Below, 10 T cell receptor beta chains from the same sample are listed, as sequenced in a study of T-cell memory formation after mild COVID-19. A single record per CDR3 protein comes from TCRdb applying MiXCR to the 5' RACE reads. This sample yields 550,000 to 650,000 distinct CDR3 sequences, of which roughly 17% are seen a single time; roughly 7.7% belongs to the top ten. The sequencing sample was made of PBMCs or a T cell subset sorted from them (not recorded which). These receptors all stem from an adult woman who had mild COVID-19 (a few samples of this study predate the infection). Cell type and time point are not known.

This clonotype was detected only a few times. The chain recombines TRBV20-1 with TRBJ2-3; a possible D gene is TRBD2 (5 bases). The CDR3 is 15 residues long. Germline lookup yields CDR1 DFQATT and CDR2 SNEGSKA (reference sequence). V lost 6 bases and J lost 2, with 18 bases in between. CDR3 nucleotides: TGCAGTGCCCCTCCGCTAGCCTCCAACACAGATACGCAGTATTTT. This codes for CSAPPLASNTDTQYF.

This clonotype was counted a few times. The gene calls are TRBV11-2 and TRBJ2-5, with a weak D call TRBD2 (6 bases). Between the trimmed V and J ends, which lost 5 bases and 7 bases, there was a span of 11 bases. Germline CDR1 SGHAT, CDR2 FQNNGV. The CDR3 length is 12 residues. In DNA, the CDR3 is TGTGCCAGCAGCAAACTCGGGGGGACCCAGTACTTC. This translates into CASSKLGGTQYF.

A few counts support this clonotype. CDR3 in DNA: TGTGCCATCAGTGAGTCAGCATCAGGGACAGGGATATTGGATGAGCAGTTCTTC. This codes for CAISESASGTGILDEQFF. The chain employs TRBV10-3 and TRBJ2-1, with TRBD1 matching 9 bases. The germline V gene encodes CDR1 ENHRY and CDR2 SYGVKD. After removal of 0 bases from V and 8 bases from J, the junction contained 14 bases not matched to a gene. The CDR3 contains 18 residues.

The chain has TRBV12-3 or TRBV12-4 and TRBJ1-2, with D unclear. CDR3 length equals 11 residues. Trimming pared 3 bases from V and 8 bases from J, leaving 7 bases between. CDR3 nucleotides: TGTGCCAGCAGTTTCCAAAGAGGCTACACCTTC. This sequence encodes CASSFQRGYTF.

This clonotype came up a few times. This chain connects TRBV12-5 to TRBJ1-2, with D maybe TRBD1 (6 bases). This CDR3 has 16 residues. The V gene lost 0 bases and the J gene lost 8 bases, with 19 bases spanning the gap. In germline, CDR1 is LGHNT, CDR2 FRNRAP. DNA for the CDR3: TGTGCTAGTGGTTTGGTACTCGGGGGGCAAGTTGGAGGCTACACCTTC. As protein: CASGLVLGGQVGGYTF.

This rearrangement joins TRBV4-2 to TRBJ1-2, with a possible D match to TRBD1 (5 bases). CDR3 length equals 12 residues. V was pared by 0 bases and J by 8 bases, with 7 bases between. Germline V gene lookup returns CDR1 LGHNA and CDR2 YNFKEQ. CDR3 bases: TGTGCCAGCAGCCAAGAGGGACTCGGCTACACCTTC. Translating gives CASSQEGLGYTF.

The CDR3 region is CASSPTGTSEQFF. Here the CDR3 DNA reads TGTGCCAGCAGCCCCACCGGGACTAGTGAGCAGTTCTTC. The chain combines TRBV7-3 with TRBJ2-1, with 8 bases identical to TRBD2. CDR3 length: 13 residues. V was clipped by 5 bases and J by 9 bases; unmatched bases: 6. Germline-derived CDR1 and CDR2 are SGHTA and FQGTGA.

This clonotype has just a few counts. This chain links TRBV4-1 with TRBJ1-1; 9 nucleotides align to TRBD1. V lost 3 bases to trimming and J lost 5 bases; unmatched junction nucleotides: 7. The germline CDR1 and CDR2 sequences are MGHRA and YSYEKL. CDR3 length: 15 amino acids. CDR3 coding DNA: TGCGCCAGCAGCCACCCCGGGACAGGGATGACTGAAGCTTTCTTT. This translates into CASSHPGTGMTEAFF.

The chain links TRBV5-1 to TRBJ2-3, with D possibly matching TRBD2 (7 bases). CDR3 length: 14 amino acids. Trimming took off 6 bases at V and 5 bases at J, with 16 bases between the two ends. Germline-derived CDR1 and CDR2 are SGHRS and YFSETQ. CDR3 region: CASKLGGQVDTQYF. Here the CDR3 DNA reads TGCGCCAGCAAATTGGGGGGGCAGGTAGATACGCAGTATTTT.

This clonotype has more than one count but fewer than ten. V is TRBV20-1 and J is TRBJ2-7; a weak D match, TRBD1 (6 bases). The CDR3 length is 14 residues. The germline gives CDR1 DFQATT, CDR2 SNEGSKA (reference sequence). V was cut by 6 bases and J by 7 bases, with 22 bases left in between. CDR3 sequence reads: CSASGAQTGREQYF. As DNA, the CDR3 is TGCAGTGCCAGCGGAGCACAGACAGGTCGAGAGCAGTACTTC.